A single sample is the source of the 15 T cell receptor beta chains below, sequenced in a study of T cells in Graves' hyperthyroidism and ophthalmopathy. Amplified regions were TCR beta CDR3 sequences from RNA transcripts. The HTBI primer set served for first-round RT-PCR of the TCR CDR3. TCRdb processed the multiplex PCR reads anew with MiXCR; each CDR3 protein has one entry. The data hold 30,000 to 40,000 distinct CDR3 sequences, with around 48% observed a single time. The source material was blood. Receptors originate from a woman between 45 and 60 years old with Graves' hyperthyroidism that later progressed to Graves' ophthalmopathy.

In this sample, this clonotype turned up many times. V is TRBV5-1 and J is TRBJ1-1; D call uncertain. The germline CDR1 and CDR2 sequences are SGHRS and YFSETQ. Deletions cut 0 bases from V and 4 bases from J, with 7 bases between. The CDR3 is 13 residues long. As DNA, the CDR3 is TGCGCCAGCAGCTTGGGAGGGAGCACTGAAGCTTTCTTT. This gives the protein CASSLGGSTEAFF.

The chain combines TRBV10-3 with TRBJ2-5; TRBD1 aligns across 7 bases. Losses at the gene ends were 5 bases for V and 2 bases for J; bases not matched to a gene: 8. The germline V gene has CDR1 ENHRY and CDR2 SYGVKD. The CDR3 loop spans 15 amino acids. This chain's CDR3 is CAISPGTVRQETQYF. The CDR3 region has the DNA TGTGCCATCAGTCCCGGGACAGTGCGACAAGAGACCCAGTACTTC.

This sequence joins TRBV10-3 and TRBJ2-3; 11 nucleotides align to TRBD2. V lost 5 bases, J lost 3 bases, and 4 bases stayed unmatched. This CDR3 has 15 amino acids. Per germline, CDR1 ENHRY and CDR2 SYGVKD. As DNA, the CDR3 is TGTGCCATCAGTACTAGCGGGGGTCGGACAGATACGCAGTATTTT. It is translated as CAISTSGGRTDTQYF.

This clonotype has ten or more counts. V usage is TRBV9 and J usage is TRBJ2-1; 12 bases are shared with TRBD2. Germline CDR1 and CDR2: SGDLS and YYNGEE. The CDR3 runs to 17 residues. V was clipped by 0 bases and J by 2 bases; unmatched bases: 3. The CDR3 DNA is TGTGCCAGCAGCGTAGGGACTAGCGGGAATCCCTACAATGAGCAGTTCTTC. As protein: CASSVGTSGNPYNEQFF.

The chain has TRBV9 and TRBJ2-4; D is possibly TRBD2 (6 bases). From germline, CDR1 is SGDLS and CDR2 YYNGEE. CDR3 size: 15 residues. V shed 4 bases and J shed 1 base, with 12 bases lying between them. CDR3 sequence (DNA): TGTGCCAGCAGCCCAGGTGGGGGGGCCAAAAACATTCAGTACTTC. Protein product: CASSPGGGAKNIQYF.

This clonotype has only one observation. Because the CDR3's place on the DNA is in doubt, the DNA is left out and the CDR3 is given as listed by TCRdb. Here the CDR3 reads CATSSALYLCASSQGLPYEQYF. The chain is built from TRBV15 and TRBJ2-7; the table's TRBD1 call for D was not verified on the DNA. Germline V gives CDR1 LNHNV, CDR2 YYDKDF (reference sequence). Termini included, the CDR3 measures 22 amino acids.

The V and J genes are TRBV7-6 and TRBJ1-2; D uncertain. Between the trimmed V and J ends, which lost 5 bases and 8 bases, there was a span of 15 bases. The CDR3 is made up of 13 amino acids. Germline CDR1 reads SGHVS; CDR2 reads FNYEAQ. CDR3 sequence reads: CASSPISASGYTF. The CDR3 nucleotides are TGTGCCAGCAGCCCTATCTCGGCCAGCGGCTACACCTTC.

This clonotype was observed at least ten times. Sequence at one end of the junction differs from germline and may be a read error. The gene calls are TRBV20-1 and TRBJ1-1, with D maybe TRBD1 (6 bases). This CDR3 has 13 amino acids. Germline CDR1 is DFQATT and CDR2 is SNEGSKA (reference sequence). The CDR3 spells CSAEGEMKTEAFF. DNA for the CDR3: TGCAGTGCCGAGGGGGAAATGAAAACTGAAGCTTTCTTT.

V gene TRBV20-1 combines with J gene TRBJ2-7, with D unresolved. Trimming removed 0 bases at V and 0 bases at J, with 12 bases between. Germline V lookup: CDR1 DFQATT, CDR2 SNEGSKA (reference sequence). CDR3 size: 15 residues. CDR3 amino acids: CSAREFRILSYEQYF. In nucleotides, the CDR3 is TGCAGTGCTAGAGAGTTTCGGATACTCTCCTACGAGCAGTACTTC.

The chain has TRBV4-1 and TRBJ2-5; 7 bases line up with TRBD1. Germline V lookup: CDR1 MGHRA, CDR2 YSYEKL. V was pared by 3 bases and J by 5 bases, with 6 bases of the junction left unmatched. CDR3 length: 14 residues. In DNA, the CDR3 is TGCGCCAGCAGCCATGACAGGGTCTACGAGACCCAGTACTTC. Its protein is CASSHDRVYETQYF.

The chain combines TRBV4-1 with TRBJ2-5, with TRBD1 matching 8 bases. V was pared by 2 bases and J by 5 bases, with 7 bases of the junction left unmatched. The CDR3 loop spans 15 amino acids. Germline assignment: CDR1 MGHRA and CDR2 YSYEKL. The CDR3 here is CASSQRAGTGETQYF. The CDR3 nucleotides are TGCGCCAGCAGCCAAAGGGCCGGGACAGGCGAGACCCAGTACTTC.

Note on this clonotype: An end of the junction differs from the germline gene, which may be a read error. The chain couples TRBV11-1 to TRBJ2-5; unclear D gene. In germline, CDR1 is SGHAT, CDR2 FQDESV (reference sequence). This CDR3 has 13 residues. CDR3 coding DNA: TGTGCCATCGAGGTGTTGGGCGGAGAGACACAGTACTTC. It is translated as CAIEVLGGETQYF.

In this sample, this clonotype turned up a few times. V and J are TRBV7-6 and TRBJ2-7; TRBD2 aligns across 9 bases. CDR3 size: 14 residues. Germline-derived CDR1 and CDR2 are SGHVS and FNYEAQ. J was trimmed by 3 bases and V by 2 bases; bases with no gene match: 2. CDR3 coding DNA: TGTGCCAGCAGCTTATGGACTAGCGTCTACGAGCAGTACTTC. Its protein is CASSLWTSVYEQYF.

This clonotype is classed as medium-sized. The rearrangement uses TRBV9 and TRBJ2-3; D not resolved. The CDR3 runs 12 residues. Germline assignment: CDR1 SGDLS and CDR2 YYNGEE. V dropped 4 bases and J dropped 4 bases, with 7 bases sitting between them. Written as DNA, the CDR3 is TGTGCCAGCAGCCAGCTTGCAGATACGCAGTATTTT. Translated: CASSQLADTQYF. The full variable domain, in which reference TRBV9 and TRBJ2-3 provide the parts outside the CDR3, is DSGVTQTPKHLITATGQRVTLRCSPRSGDLSVYWYQQSLDQGLQFLIQYYNGEERAKGNILERFSAQQFPDLHSELNLSSLELGDSALYFCASSQLADTQYFGPGTRLTVL.

By sample share, this clonotype is medium-sized. The V gene is TRBV10-3, the J gene TRBJ1-3, with TRBD1 matching 7 bases. CDR1 is ENHRY, CDR2 SYGVKD, per germline. This CDR3 is 14 amino acids long. V lost 6 bases to trimming and J lost 1 base; unmatched junction nucleotides: 3. The CDR3 sequence is CAIRQGQSGNTIYF. Written as DNA, the CDR3 is TGTGCCATCAGGCAGGGACAGTCTGGAAACACCATATATTTT.